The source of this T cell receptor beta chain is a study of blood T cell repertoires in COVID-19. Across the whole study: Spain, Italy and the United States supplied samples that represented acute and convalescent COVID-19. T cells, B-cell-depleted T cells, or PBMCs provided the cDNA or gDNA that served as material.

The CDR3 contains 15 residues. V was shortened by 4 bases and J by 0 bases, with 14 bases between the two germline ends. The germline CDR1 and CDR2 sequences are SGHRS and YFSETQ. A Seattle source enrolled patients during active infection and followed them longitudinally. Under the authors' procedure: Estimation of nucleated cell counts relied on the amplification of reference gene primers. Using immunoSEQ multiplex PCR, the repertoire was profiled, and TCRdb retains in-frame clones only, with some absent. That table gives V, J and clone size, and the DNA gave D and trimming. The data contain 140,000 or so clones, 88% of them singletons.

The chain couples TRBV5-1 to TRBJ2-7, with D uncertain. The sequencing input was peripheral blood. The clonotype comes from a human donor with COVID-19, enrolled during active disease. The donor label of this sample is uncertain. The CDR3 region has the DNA TGCGCCAGCAGCCCAGAAGGAGTAAGCTCCTACGAGCAGTACTTC. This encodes CASSPEGVSSYEQYF.